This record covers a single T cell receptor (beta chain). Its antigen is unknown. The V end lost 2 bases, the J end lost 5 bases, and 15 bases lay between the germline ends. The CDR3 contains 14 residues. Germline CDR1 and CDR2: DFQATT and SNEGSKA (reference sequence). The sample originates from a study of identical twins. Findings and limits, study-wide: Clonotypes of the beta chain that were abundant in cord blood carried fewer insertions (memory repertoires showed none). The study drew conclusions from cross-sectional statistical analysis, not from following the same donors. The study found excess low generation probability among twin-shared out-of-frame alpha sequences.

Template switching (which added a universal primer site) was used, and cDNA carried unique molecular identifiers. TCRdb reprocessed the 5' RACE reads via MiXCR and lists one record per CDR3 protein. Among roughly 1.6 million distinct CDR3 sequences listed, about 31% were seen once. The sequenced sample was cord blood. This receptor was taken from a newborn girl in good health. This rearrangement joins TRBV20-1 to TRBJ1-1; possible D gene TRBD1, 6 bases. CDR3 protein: CSARWGARKTEAFF. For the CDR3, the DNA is TGCAGTGCTAGATGGGGGGCGCGAAAAACTGAAGCTTTCTTT.